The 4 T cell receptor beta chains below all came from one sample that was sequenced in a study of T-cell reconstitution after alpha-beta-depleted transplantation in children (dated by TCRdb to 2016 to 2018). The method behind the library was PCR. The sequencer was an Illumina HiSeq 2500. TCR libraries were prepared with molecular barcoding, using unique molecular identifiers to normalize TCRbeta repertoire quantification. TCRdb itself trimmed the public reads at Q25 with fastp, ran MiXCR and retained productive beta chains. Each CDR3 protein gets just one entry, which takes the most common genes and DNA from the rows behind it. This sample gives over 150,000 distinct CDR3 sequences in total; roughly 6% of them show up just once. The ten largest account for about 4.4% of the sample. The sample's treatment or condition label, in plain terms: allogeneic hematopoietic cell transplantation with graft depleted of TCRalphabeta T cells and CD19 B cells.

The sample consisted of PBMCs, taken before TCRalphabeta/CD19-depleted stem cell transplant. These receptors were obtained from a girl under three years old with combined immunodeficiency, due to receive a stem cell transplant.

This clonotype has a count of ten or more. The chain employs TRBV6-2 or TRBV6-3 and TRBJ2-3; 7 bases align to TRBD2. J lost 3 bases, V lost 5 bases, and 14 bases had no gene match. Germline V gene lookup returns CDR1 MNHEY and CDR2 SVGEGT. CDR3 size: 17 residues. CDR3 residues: CASSKPLAAKRTDTQYF. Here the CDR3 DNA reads TGTGCCAGCAGTAAACCTCTAGCGGCTAAAAGGACAGATACGCAGTATTTT.

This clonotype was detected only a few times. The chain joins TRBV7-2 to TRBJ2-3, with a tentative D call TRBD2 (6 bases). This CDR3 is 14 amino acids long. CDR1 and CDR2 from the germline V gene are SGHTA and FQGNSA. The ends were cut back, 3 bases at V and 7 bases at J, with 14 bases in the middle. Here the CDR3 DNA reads TGTGCCAGCAGCTTGGGACTTCCGCACCATACGCAGTATTTT. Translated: CASSLGLPHHTQYF.

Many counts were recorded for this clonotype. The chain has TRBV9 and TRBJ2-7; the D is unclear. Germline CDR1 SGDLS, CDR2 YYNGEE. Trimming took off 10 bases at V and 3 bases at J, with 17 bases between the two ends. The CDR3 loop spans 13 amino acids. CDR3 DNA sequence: TGTGCCCCCGACCGACCAGGACGCTACGAGCAGTACTTC. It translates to CAPDRPGRYEQYF.

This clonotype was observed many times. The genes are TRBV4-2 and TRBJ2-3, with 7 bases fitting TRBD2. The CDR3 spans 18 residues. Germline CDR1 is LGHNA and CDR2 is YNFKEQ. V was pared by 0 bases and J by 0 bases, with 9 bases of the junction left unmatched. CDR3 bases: TGTGCCAGCAGCCAAGATCCCAAGCGGGGCCCTAGCACAGATACGCAGTATTTT. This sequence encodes CASSQDPKRGPSTDTQYF.